The rows below give T cell receptor beta chains drawn from one sample of a study of T cell responses to AZD1222 COVID-19 vaccine. Method: immunoSEQ multiplex PCR; TCRdb's copy keeps in-frame clones and lacks some. The sample has approximately 220,000 clones; about 92% are singletons. The material was peripheral blood, obtained on day 0 of MenACWY control vaccination. Receptor source: an adult in good health. The CDR3 runs from the conserved cysteine through the conserved F or W. Each record gives: CDR3 protein, clone size, V gene, CDR3 length, D gene. D genes are given only for firm matches. Expanded clones are given a class, and other clones once, few, many or no size at all.

CDR3: CASSQHGRSNYGYTF
size: once
V: TRBV4-1
length: 15
D: NA

CDR3: CASSPRRQVQNTEAFF
size: NA
V: TRBV19
length: 16
D: NA

CDR3: CASSLAGGGAAEQYF
size: few
V: TRBV5-4
length: 15
D: TRBD2

CDR3: CASSYIGGHPAVANVLTF
size: NA
V: TRBV6-2/TRBV6-3
length: 18
D: NA

CDR3: CAWTPGAGYYGYTF
size: NA
V: TRBV30
length: 14
D: NA

CDR3: CASRGGGHGYTF
size: NA
V: TRBV28
length: 12
D: NA

CDR3: CASSFGPDNQPQHF
size: NA
V: TRBV5-4
length: 14
D: NA

CDR3: CASSAGTGGYEQYF
size: NA
V: TRBV19
length: 14
D: TRBD1

CDR3: CASSQDFDGSTNEKLFF
size: NA
V: TRBV4-1
length: 17
D: NA

CDR3: CASSRASQETQYF
size: NA
V: TRBV27
length: 13
D: NA

CDR3: CASSRERGDLNEQFF
size: NA
V: TRBV5-4
length: 15
D: TRBD2

CDR3: CASSSLTTQPQHF
size: NA
V: TRBV19
length: 13
D: NA

CDR3: CASSQAITGRSGNTIYF
size: NA
V: TRBV4-3
length: 17
D: NA

CDR3: CAISVGTADSPLHF
size: NA
V: TRBV10-3
length: 14
D: NA

CDR3: CATLGDRGLYFYGYTF
size: NA
V: TRBV19
length: 16
D: TRBD1

CDR3: CASSFAGAYNQPQHF
size: NA
V: TRBV28
length: 15
D: NA

CDR3: CATSDRATGELFF
size: NA
V: TRBV24-1
length: 13
D: TRBD1

CDR3: CASSYEAGGAFTEAFF
size: once
V: TRBV27
length: 16
D: TRBD1

CDR3: CASSQRLVNQPQHF
size: NA
V: TRBV3-1/TRBV3-2
length: 14
D: NA

CDR3: CTSSLSILPSGTNTGELFF
size: NA
V: TRBV1
length: 19
D: NA

CDR3: CASSVNGNSGNTIYF
size: NA
V: TRBV9
length: 15
D: NA

CDR3: CASRRGSEKLFF
size: NA
V: TRBV3-1/TRBV3-2
length: 12
D: NA

CDR3: CASNWDSPLSEQYF
size: few
V: TRBV6-5
length: 14
D: TRBD1

CDR3: CASSFLGLNQPQHF
size: NA
V: TRBV5-1
length: 14
D: NA

CDR3: CASSWSSLAEAFF
size: NA
V: TRBV6-2/TRBV6-3
length: 13
D: NA

CDR3: CASSPSGNTEAFF
size: NA
V: TRBV19
length: 13
D: NA

CDR3: CASSLLDRFAAGQPQHF
size: NA
V: TRBV28
length: 17
D: NA

CDR3: CATFDVSIPYEQYF
size: NA
V: TRBV21-1
length: 14
D: NA

CDR3: CAWSVSLVVYGNTIYF
size: NA
V: TRBV30
length: 16
D: NA

CDR3: CASSQFEDRGEAFF
size: NA
V: TRBV4-1
length: 14
D: TRBD1

CDR3: CASRPRDSYNSPLHF
size: NA
V: TRBV28
length: 15
D: NA

CDR3: CASSETGNYGYTF
size: NA
V: TRBV10-2
length: 13
D: NA

CDR3: CASSVVGQGDYEQYF
size: NA
V: TRBV7-8
length: 15
D: TRBD1

CDR3: CASSLKEYTEAFF
size: NA
V: TRBV12-3/TRBV12-4
length: 13
D: NA

CDR3: CTSSQNPPLPPLAKNIQYF
size: once
V: TRBV1
length: 19
D: NA

CDR3: CASNPSDRSRAEAFF
size: NA
V: TRBV6-2/TRBV6-3
length: 15
D: NA

CDR3: CASSYGTGNYGYTF
size: NA
V: TRBV6-5
length: 14
D: NA

CDR3: CASGLSAYEQYF
size: NA
V: TRBV12-5
length: 12
D: NA

CDR3: CASSQVNTIYF
size: NA
V: TRBV14
length: 11
D: NA

CDR3: CASSPLLGWDIGYTF
size: NA
V: TRBV28
length: 15
D: NA

CDR3: CAWSFRGRGNQPQHF
size: NA
V: TRBV30
length: 15
D: TRBD1

CDR3: CASSFSSRGVTEAFF
size: NA
V: TRBV5-5
length: 15
D: NA

CDR3: CASSGVGAYEQYF
size: NA
V: TRBV5-1
length: 13
D: NA